These 5 T cell receptor beta chains share one sample of origin, sequenced in a study of CD8 T cells in ankylosing spondylitis (dated by TCRdb to between 2016 and 2019). Library generation was performed with 5' RACE. Sequencing used an Illumina HiSeq 2500. TCRdb redid the processing of the public reads, applying fastp at Q25 and MiXCR, and retained in-frame beta chains. Each CDR3 protein appears once, grouped with its most common genes and DNA. For this sample the table gives 350,000 to 400,000 distinct CDR3 sequences, of which approximately 22% were detected only once. Jointly, the top ten make up around 12% of the sample. Sequencing input: blood, either unsorted or a sorted T cell fraction (not recorded which). Receptors were obtained from a male donor with ankylosing spondylitis or in good health (not recorded which).

A few counts support this clonotype. This sequence joins TRBV27 and TRBJ2-1; TRBD2 matches 9 bases. V lost 9 bases to trimming and J lost 9 bases; unmatched junction nucleotides: 9. Germline loops: CDR1 MNHEY, CDR2 SMNVEV (reference sequence). The CDR3 extends over 13 amino acids. The CDR3 reads CASGAGGLGEQFF. DNA of the CDR3: TGTGCCAGTGGGGCGGGGGGGCTAGGTGAGCAGTTCTTC.

This chain joins TRBV5-1 and TRBJ2-2; D gene unclear. V shed 0 bases and J shed 3 bases, with 6 bases lying between them. The CDR3 runs 14 residues. CDR1 is SGHRS, CDR2 YFSETQ, per germline. The CDR3 coding sequence is TGCGCCAGCAGCTTGGAAGGGCACACCGGGGAGCTGTTTTTT. It translates to CASSLEGHTGELFF.

The table lists this clonotype with a few counts. The chain carries TRBV19 and TRBJ2-7; D uncertain. CDR1 is LNHDA and CDR2 is SQIVND in the germline V gene (reference sequence). The germline V and J ends were trimmed by 3 bases and 6 bases, with 12 bases remaining between them. This CDR3 is built from 13 residues. The CDR3 coding sequence is TGTGCCAGTAGTATGATGGGGATGGGCGAGCAGTACTTC. Translating it yields CASSMMGMGEQYF.

This clonotype occurred a few times. This rearrangement joins TRBV4-1 to TRBJ1-2, with 10 bases fitting TRBD1. Germline V gene lookup returns CDR1 MGHRA and CDR2 YSYEKL. The CDR3 runs 15 residues. Trimming cost V 3 bases and J 3 bases; bases outside gene matches: 4. The CDR3 region is CASSQDRGGYYGYTF. CDR3 DNA: TGCGCCAGCAGCCAGGACAGGGGGGGCTACTATGGCTACACCTTC.

This chain links TRBV7-6 with TRBJ2-7; 7 bases are shared with TRBD1. After removal of 5 bases from V and 6 bases from J, the junction contained 10 bases not matched to a gene. The CDR3 loop spans 14 amino acids. Germline values: CDR1 SGHVS, CDR2 FNYEAQ. CDR3 amino acids: CASSAGQDFTEQYF. The CDR3 DNA sequence: TGTGCCAGCAGCGCTGGACAGGATTTTACCGAGCAGTACTTC.